This paragraph covers one TCR beta chain sequence. The CDR3 runs 15 residues. Losses at the gene ends were 7 bases for V and 3 bases for J; bases not matched to a gene: 7. The germline gives CDR1 LNHDA, CDR2 SQIVND (reference sequence). The sample comes from a study of cytomegalovirus exposure and HLA in healthy donors. Measured with immunoSEQ multiplex PCR; TCRdb has only the in-frame clones, and not every one. This sample yields roughly 68,000 clones, of which approximately 90% are seen a single time; 1.7% belongs to the top ten. The TCR was taken from a woman younger than 35 in good health and CMV-seronegative. The V call is TRBV19, the J call TRBJ2-1; 9 bases match TRBD2. The sample was PBMCs. The CDR3 here is CASTYSGGRYNEQFF. The CDR3 DNA sequence: TGTGCCAGTACCTATAGCGGGGGCCGCTACAATGAGCAGTTCTTC.